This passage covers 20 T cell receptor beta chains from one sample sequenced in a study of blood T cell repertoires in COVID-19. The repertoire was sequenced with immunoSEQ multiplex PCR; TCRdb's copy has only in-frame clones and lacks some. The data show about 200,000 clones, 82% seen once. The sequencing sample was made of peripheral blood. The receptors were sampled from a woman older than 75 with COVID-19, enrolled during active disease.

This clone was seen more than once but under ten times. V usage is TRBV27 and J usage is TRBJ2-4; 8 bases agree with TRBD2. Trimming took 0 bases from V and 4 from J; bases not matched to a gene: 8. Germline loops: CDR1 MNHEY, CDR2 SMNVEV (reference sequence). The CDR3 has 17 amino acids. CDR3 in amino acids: CASSLSSGENPKNIQYF. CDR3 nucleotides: TGTGCCAGCAGTTTATCTAGCGGGGAAAACCCGAAAAACATTCAGTACTTC.

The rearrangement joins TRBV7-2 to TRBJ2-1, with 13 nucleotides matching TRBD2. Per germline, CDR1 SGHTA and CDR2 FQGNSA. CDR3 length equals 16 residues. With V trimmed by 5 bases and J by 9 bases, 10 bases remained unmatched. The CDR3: CASSPPGLAGSLEQFF. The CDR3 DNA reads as TGTGCCAGCAGCCCACCGGGACTAGCGGGAAGTCTTGAGCAGTTCTTC.

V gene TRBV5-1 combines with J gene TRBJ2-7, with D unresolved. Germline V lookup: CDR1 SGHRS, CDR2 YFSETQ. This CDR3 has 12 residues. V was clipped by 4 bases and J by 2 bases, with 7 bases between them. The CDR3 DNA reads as TGCGCCAGCAGCGCAGACACCTACGAGCAGTACTTC. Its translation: CASSADTYEQYF.

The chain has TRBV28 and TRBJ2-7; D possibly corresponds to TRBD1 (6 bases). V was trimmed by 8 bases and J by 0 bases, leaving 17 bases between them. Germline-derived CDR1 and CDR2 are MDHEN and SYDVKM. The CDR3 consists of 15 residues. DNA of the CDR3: TGTGCCAGCCTGGACAGCCTAAGTTTCTCCTACGAGCAGTACTTC. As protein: CASLDSLSFSYEQYF.

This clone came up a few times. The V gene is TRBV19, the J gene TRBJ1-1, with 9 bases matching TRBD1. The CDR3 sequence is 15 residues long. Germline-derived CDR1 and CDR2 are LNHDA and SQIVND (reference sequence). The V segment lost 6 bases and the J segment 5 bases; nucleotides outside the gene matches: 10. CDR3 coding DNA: TGTGCCAGTAGGTTAAACAGGGGGCGGCGGACTGAAGCTTTCTTT. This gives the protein CASRLNRGRRTEAFF.

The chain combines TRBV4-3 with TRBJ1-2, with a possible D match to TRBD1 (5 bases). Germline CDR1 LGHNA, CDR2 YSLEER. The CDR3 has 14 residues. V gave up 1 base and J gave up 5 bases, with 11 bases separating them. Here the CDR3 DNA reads TGCGCCAGCAGCCAAGTGATAGGGGCTTATGGCTACACCTTC. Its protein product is CASSQVIGAYGYTF.

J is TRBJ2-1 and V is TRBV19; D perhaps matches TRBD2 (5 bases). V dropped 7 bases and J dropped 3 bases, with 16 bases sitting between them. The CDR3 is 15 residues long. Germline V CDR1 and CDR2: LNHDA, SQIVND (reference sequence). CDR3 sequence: CASTSPNAGYNEQFF. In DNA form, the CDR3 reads TGTGCCAGTACCTCCCCTAATGCGGGCTACAATGAGCAGTTCTTC.

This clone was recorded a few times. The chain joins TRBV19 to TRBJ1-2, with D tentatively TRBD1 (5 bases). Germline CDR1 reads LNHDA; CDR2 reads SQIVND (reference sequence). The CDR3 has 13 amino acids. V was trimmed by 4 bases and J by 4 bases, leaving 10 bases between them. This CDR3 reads CASSTGIGYGYTF. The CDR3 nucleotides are TGTGCCAGTAGTACAGGGATCGGCTATGGCTACACCTTC.

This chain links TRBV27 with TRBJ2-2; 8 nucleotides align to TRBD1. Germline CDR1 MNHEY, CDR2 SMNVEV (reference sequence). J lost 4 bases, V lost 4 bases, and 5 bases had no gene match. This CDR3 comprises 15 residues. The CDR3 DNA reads TGTGCCAGCAGTTCTTGGACAGGGAGCACCGGGGAGCTGTTTTTT. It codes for CASSSWTGSTGELFF.

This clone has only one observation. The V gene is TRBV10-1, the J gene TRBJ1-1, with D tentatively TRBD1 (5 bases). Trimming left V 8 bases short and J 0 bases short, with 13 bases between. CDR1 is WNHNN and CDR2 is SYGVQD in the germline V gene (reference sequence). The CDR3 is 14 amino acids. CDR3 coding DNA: TGCGCCAGCGCCCCGGACACTATGAACACTGAAGCTTTCTTT. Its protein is CASAPDTMNTEAFF.

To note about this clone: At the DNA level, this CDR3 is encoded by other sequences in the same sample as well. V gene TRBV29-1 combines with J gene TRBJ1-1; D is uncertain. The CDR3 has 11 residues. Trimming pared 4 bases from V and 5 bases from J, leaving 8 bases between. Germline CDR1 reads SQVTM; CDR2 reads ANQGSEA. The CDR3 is CSVGGGTEAFF. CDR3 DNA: TGCAGCGTTGGAGGAGGAACTGAAGCTTTCTTT.

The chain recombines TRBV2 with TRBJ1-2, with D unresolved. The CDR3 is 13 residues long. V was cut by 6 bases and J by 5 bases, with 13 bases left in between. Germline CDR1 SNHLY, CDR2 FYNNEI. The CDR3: CASRQLERYGYTF. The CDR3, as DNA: TGTGCCAGCAGACAGCTAGAGCGGTATGGCTACACCTTC.

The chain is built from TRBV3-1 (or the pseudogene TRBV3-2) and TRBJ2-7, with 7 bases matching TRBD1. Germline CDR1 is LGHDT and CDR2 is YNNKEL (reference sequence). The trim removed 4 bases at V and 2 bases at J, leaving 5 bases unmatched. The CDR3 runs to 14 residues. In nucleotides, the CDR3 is TGTGCCAGCAGCCGCCTTACAGGGGCCTACGAGCAGTACTTC. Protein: CASSRLTGAYEQYF.

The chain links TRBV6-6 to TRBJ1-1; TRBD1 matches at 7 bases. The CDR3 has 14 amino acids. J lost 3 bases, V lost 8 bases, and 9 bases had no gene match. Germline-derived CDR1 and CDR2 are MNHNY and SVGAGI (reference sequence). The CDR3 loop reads CASLETGSYTEAFF. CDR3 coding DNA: TGTGCCAGCCTTGAGACAGGGTCTTACACTGAAGCTTTCTTT.

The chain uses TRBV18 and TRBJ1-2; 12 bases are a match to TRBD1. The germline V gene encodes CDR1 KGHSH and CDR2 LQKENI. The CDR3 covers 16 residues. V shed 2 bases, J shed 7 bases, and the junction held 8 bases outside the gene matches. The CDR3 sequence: CASSPTTPGQGAGYTF. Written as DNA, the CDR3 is TGTGCCAGCTCACCAACCACCCCGGGACAGGGGGCTGGCTACACCTTC.

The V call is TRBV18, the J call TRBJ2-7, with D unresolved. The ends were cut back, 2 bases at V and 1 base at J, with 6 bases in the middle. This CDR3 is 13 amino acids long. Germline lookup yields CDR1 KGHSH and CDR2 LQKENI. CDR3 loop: CASSPAKSYEQYF. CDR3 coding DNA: TGTGCCAGCTCACCAGCGAAGTCCTACGAGCAGTACTTC.

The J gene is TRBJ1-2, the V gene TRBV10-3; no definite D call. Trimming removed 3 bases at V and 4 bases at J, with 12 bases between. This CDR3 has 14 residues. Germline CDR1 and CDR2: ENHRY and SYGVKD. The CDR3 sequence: CAISEQSTTYGYTF. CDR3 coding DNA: TGTGCCATCAGTGAACAGTCCACGACCTATGGCTACACCTTC.

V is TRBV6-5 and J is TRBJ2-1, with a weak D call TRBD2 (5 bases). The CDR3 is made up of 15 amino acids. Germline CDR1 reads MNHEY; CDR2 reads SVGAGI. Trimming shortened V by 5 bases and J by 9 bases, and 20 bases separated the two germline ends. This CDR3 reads CASSTTPGKKIEQFF. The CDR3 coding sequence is TGTGCCAGCAGTACTACGCCGGGAAAAAAGATTGAGCAGTTCTTC.

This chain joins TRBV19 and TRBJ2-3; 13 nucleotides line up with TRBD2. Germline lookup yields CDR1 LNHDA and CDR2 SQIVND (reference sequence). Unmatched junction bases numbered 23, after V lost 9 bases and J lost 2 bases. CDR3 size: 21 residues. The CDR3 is CASSILRLAGGEGTNTDTQYF. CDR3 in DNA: TGTGCCAGCTCCATACTCCGACTAGCGGGAGGAGAAGGGACCAACACAGATACGCAGTATTTT.

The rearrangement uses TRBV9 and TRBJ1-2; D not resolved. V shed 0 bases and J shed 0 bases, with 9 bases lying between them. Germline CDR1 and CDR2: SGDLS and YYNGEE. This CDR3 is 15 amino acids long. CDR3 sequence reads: CASSVDGRANYGYTF. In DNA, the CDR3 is TGTGCCAGCAGCGTAGACGGGAGAGCTAACTATGGCTACACCTTC.